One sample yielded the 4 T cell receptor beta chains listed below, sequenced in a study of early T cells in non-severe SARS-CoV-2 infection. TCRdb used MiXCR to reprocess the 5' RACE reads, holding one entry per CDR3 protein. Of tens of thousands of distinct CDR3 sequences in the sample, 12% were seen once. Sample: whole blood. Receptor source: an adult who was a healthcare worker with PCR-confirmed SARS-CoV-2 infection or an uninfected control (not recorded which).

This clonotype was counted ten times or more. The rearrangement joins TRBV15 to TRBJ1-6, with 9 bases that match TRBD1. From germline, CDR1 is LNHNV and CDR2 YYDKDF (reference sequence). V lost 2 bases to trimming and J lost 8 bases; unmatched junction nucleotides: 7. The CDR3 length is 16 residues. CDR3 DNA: TGTGCCACCAGCAGACGGGACAGGGAAAGGGATTCACCCCTCCACTTT. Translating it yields CATSRRDRERDSPLHF.

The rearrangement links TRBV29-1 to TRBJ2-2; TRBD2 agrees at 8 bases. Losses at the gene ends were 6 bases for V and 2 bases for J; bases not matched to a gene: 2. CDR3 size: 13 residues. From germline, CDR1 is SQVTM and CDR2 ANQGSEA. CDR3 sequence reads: CSVTSANTGELFF. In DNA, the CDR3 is TGCAGCGTGACTAGCGCCAACACCGGGGAGCTGTTTTTT.

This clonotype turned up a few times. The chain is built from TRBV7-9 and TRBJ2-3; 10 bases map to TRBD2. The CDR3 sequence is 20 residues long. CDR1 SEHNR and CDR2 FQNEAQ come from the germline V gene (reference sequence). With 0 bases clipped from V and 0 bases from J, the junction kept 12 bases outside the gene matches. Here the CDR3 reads CASSLARLAGVQLSTDTQYF. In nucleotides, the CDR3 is TGTGCCAGCAGCTTAGCGAGGCTAGCGGGGGTGCAACTCAGCACAGATACGCAGTATTTT. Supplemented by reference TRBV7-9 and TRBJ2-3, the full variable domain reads DTGVSQNPRHKITKRGQNVTFRCDPISEHNRLYWYRQTLGQGPEFLTYFQNEAQLEKSRLLSDRFSAERPKGSFSTLEIQRTEQGDSAMYLCASSLARLAGVQLSTDTQYFGPGTRLTVL.

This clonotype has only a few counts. CDR3 region: CASSTPEGSFSGANVLTF. CDR3 DNA: TGTGCCAGCAGCACCCCGGAGGGGAGTTTCTCTGGGGCCAACGTCCTGACTTTC. The V and J genes are TRBV11-2 and TRBJ2-6, with D possibly matching TRBD2 (6 bases). This CDR3 region has 18 residues. Deletions cut 5 bases from V and 0 bases from J, with 17 bases between. CDR1 SGHAT and CDR2 FQNNGV come from the germline V gene.